The clone carrying this TCR beta chain was seen a handful of times. This entry is derived from a study of patients and donors after allogeneic stem cell transplantation. Using its own MiXCR run on the RT-PCR reads, TCRdb lists one record per CDR3 protein. The sample has 400,000 to 500,000 distinct CDR3 sequences; 16% are singletons. CDR3 length: 11 residues. Germline-derived CDR1 and CDR2 are GTSNPN and SVGIG (reference sequence). The ends were cut back, 4 bases at V and 7 bases at J, with 10 bases in the middle. The specimen sequenced was blood, either unsorted or a sorted T cell fraction (not recorded which). The chain has TRBV30 and TRBJ2-5; D not resolved. This TCR derives from a human donor who was either an allogeneic HSCT recipient or a stem cell or donor lymphocyte infusion donor (not recorded which). It is not recorded whose cells these are; they may come from a transplant donor. The CDR3 bases are TGTGCCTGGATCGGTCCTAGGACCCAGTACTTC. Encoded protein: CAWIGPRTQYF.